This T cell receptor beta chain was identified during a study of tumor and adjacent non-tumor tissue in lung cancer. No cell sorting was done before RNA was extracted from the tissue. A modified ARM-PCR protocol with three rounds of nested PCR amplified TCRbeta. TCRdb processed the multiplex PCR reads anew with MiXCR; each CDR3 protein has one entry. The data hold some 71,000 distinct CDR3 sequences, with approximately 72% observed a single time. This clonotype was recorded once. A single base separates this from a much larger clone, so it may be a read error. The receptor comes from a woman aged 40 to 50 with non-small cell lung cancer. What was sequenced was lung tumor tissue.

CDR3 sequence reads: CSARSPLGLEQHF. Here the CDR3 DNA reads TGCAGTGCTAGAAGTCCATTGGGGCTCGAGCAGCACTTC. The chain employs TRBV20-1 and TRBJ2-7; D is possibly TRBD1 (5 bases). Germline V CDR1 and CDR2: DFQATT, SNEGSKA (reference sequence). The CDR3 is 13 amino acids.